One and the same sample provided the 5 T cell receptor beta chains below, sequenced in a study of CD8 T cells in Susac syndrome. Random hexamers were used to reverse transcribe the RNA input (roughly 0.5 to 1 ug). TCRdb ran MiXCR on the immunoSEQ multiplex PCR reads and lists one entry per CDR3 protein. The sample consists of approximately 150,000 distinct CDR3 sequences, around 93% of them appearing once. Sequencing was done on a sample of CD4+ T cells from PBMCs. The receptor source for this set is a human donor in good health.

The chain has TRBV4-1 and TRBJ2-5, with D maybe TRBD2 (5 bases). The CDR3 is made up of 15 amino acids. Germline lookup yields CDR1 MGHRA and CDR2 YSYEKL. V shed 4 bases and J shed 1 base, with 13 bases lying between them. CDR3 sequence: CASSPNRGFQETQYF. CDR3 DNA sequence: TGCGCCAGCAGCCCAAACCGGGGATTCCAAGAGACCCAGTACTTC.

The chain is built from TRBV12-3 or TRBV12-4 and TRBJ1-4; D might be TRBD1 (5 bases). The CDR3 has 13 amino acids. V lost 6 bases, J lost 8 bases, and 13 bases lay in between. The CDR3 DNA is TGTGCCAGCAGGGAATGGGACCGAGAAAAACTGTTTTTT. It translates to CASREWDREKLFF.

The CDR3 here is CASAVGGGGELFF. In DNA form, the CDR3 reads TGTGCCAGCGCTGTCGGGGGAGGCGGGGAGCTGTTTTTT. This chain joins TRBV2 and TRBJ2-2; D is possibly TRBD2 (6 bases). This CDR3 contains 13 residues. The ends were cut back, 8 bases at V and 7 bases at J, with 14 bases in the middle. Germline V gives CDR1 SNHLY, CDR2 FYNNEI. Full variable domain (rest looked up from reference TRBV2 and TRBJ2-2): EPEVTQTPSHQVTQMGQEVILRCVPISNHLYFYWYRQILGQKVEFLVSFYNNEISEKSEIFDDQFSVERPDGSNFTLKIRSTKLEDSAMYFCASAVGGGGELFFGEGSRLTVL.

The chain carries TRBV9 and TRBJ1-5; possible D gene TRBD1, 5 bases. Germline lookup yields CDR1 SGDLS and CDR2 YYNGEE. The CDR3 contains 14 residues. Trimming took off 3 bases at V and 7 bases at J, with 14 bases between the two ends. This CDR3 is CASSGAGSGQPQHF. In DNA form, the CDR3 reads TGTGCCAGCAGCGGGGCAGGGTCGGGACAGCCCCAGCATTTT.

The V gene is TRBV5-1, the J gene TRBJ2-5; D could derive from TRBD1 or TRBD2 (6 bases each). This CDR3 has 14 residues. Germline CDR1 and CDR2: SGHRS and YFSETQ. Trimming cost V 5 bases and J 9 bases, with 20 bases left between them. The CDR3 nucleotides are TGCGCCAGCAGTTCCCCTAGCCCGGGGGCGGCCCAGTACTTC. Translation gives CASSSPSPGAAQYF.